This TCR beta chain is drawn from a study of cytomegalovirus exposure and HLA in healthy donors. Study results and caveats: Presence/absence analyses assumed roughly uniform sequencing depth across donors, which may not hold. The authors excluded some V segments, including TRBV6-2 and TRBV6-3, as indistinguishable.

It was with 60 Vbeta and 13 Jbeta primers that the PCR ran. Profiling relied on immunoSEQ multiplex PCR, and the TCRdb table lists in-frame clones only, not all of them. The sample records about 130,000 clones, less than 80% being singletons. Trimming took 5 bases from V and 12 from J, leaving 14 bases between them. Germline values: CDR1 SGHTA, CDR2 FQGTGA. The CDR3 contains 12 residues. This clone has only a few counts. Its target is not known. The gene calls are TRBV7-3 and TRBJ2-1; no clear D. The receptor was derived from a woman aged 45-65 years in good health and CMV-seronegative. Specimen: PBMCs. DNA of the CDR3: TGTGCCAGCAGCGGAGATACCAACGCGCAGTTCTTC. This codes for CASSGDTNAQFF. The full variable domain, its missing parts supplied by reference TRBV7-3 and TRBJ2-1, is GAGVSQTPSNKVTEKGKYVELRCDPISGHTALYWYRQSLGQGPEFLIYFQGTGAADDSGLPNDRFFAVRPEGSVSTLKIQRTERGDSAVYLCASSGDTNAQFFGPGTRLTVL.